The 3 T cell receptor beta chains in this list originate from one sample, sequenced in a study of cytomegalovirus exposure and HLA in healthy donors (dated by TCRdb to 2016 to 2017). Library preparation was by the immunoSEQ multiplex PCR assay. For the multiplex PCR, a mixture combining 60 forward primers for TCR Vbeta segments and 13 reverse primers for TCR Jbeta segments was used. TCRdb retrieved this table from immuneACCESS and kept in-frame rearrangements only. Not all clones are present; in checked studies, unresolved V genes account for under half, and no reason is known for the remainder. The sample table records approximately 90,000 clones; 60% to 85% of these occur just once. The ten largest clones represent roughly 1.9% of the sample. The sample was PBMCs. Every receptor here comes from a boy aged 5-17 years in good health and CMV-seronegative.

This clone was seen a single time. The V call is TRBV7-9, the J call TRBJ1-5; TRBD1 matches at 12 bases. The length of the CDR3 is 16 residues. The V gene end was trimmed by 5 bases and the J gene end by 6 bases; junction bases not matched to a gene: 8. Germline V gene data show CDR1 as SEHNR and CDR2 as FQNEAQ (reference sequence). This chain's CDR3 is CASSAGQGAPGQPQHF. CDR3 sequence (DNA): TGTGCCAGCAGCGCGGGACAGGGGGCGCCCGGTCAGCCCCAGCATTTT.

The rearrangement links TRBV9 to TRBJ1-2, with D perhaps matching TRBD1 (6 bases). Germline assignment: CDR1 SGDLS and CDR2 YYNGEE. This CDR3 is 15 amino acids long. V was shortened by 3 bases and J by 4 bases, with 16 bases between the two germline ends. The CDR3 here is CASSAASQGTYGYTF. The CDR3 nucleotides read TGTGCCAGCAGCGCAGCATCACAGGGAACCTATGGCTACACCTTC.

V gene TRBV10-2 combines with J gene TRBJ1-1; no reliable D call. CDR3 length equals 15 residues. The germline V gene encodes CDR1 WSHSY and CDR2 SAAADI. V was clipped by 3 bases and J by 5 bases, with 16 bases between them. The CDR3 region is CASSDHYVLTTEAFF. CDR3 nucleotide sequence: TGCGCCAGCAGTGACCATTATGTATTAACAACTGAAGCTTTCTTT.